The 5 T cell receptor beta chains below were found in one sample sequenced in a study of OX40 agonist ivuxolimab in advanced cancers. Produced via immunoSEQ multiplex PCR; TCRdb's table is partial and in-frame only. The repertoire holds 45,000 to 65,000 clones, 88% seen once, with roughly 6.9% in the top ten. Sequences were derived from CD4+ or CD8+ T cells sorted from blood, sampled in a trial of the OX40 agonist ivuxolimab. These receptors all come from an adult with an advanced solid tumor such as melanoma, head and neck, liver or kidney cancer.

V usage is TRBV10-3 and J usage is TRBJ2-5; the match to TRBD2 covers 9 bases. Germline V gene lookup returns CDR1 ENHRY and CDR2 SYGVKD. V was pared by 5 bases and J by 3 bases, with 7 bases of the junction left unmatched. There are 15 residues in the CDR3. The CDR3 DNA follows: TGTGCCATCAGTTTTAGCGGGAGATCCGAAGAGACCCAGTACTTC. It encodes CAISFSGRSEETQYF.

The CDR3 DNA sequence: TGTGCCATCAGGCCCGGACAGGTGAACACCGGGGAGCTGTTTTTT. It specifies CAIRPGQVNTGELFF. The chain couples TRBV10-3 to TRBJ2-2, with 7 bases aligning to TRBD1. This CDR3 is built from 15 residues. Germline loops: CDR1 ENHRY, CDR2 SYGVKD. With 6 bases clipped from V and 1 base from J, the junction kept 5 bases outside the gene matches.

This clone was recorded only once. The rearrangement joins TRBV5-8 to TRBJ1-1; D is uncertain. The CDR3 is 12 residues long. V lost 4 bases and J 5 bases, leaving 9 bases between the germline ends. Germline V gene sequence: CDR1 SGHTS, CDR2 YDEGEE. CDR3: CASSRARTEAFF. The CDR3 DNA is TGTGCCAGCAGCCGGGCCCGTACTGAAGCTTTCTTT.

V and J are TRBV19 and TRBJ2-3, with 9 bases matching TRBD1. Germline trimming cut 5 bases from V and 0 bases from J; bases unmatched to any gene: 6. The CDR3 totals 16 residues. Germline CDR1 reads LNHDA; CDR2 reads SQIVND (reference sequence). The CDR3 DNA reads as TGTGCCAGTAGTGTCACCGGGACAGGGAGCACAGATACGCAGTATTTT. Protein sequence: CASSVTGTGSTDTQYF.

The genes are TRBV14 and TRBJ2-3; D gene unclear. CDR3 size: 15 residues. Per the germline V gene, CDR1 is SGHDN and CDR2 is FVKESK. Trimming removed 4 bases at V and 2 bases at J, with 13 bases between. The CDR3 sequence is CASSPRRTNTDTQYF. CDR3 sequence (DNA): TGTGCCAGCAGCCCCCGCCGGACCAACACAGATACGCAGTATTTT.